This is a list of T cell receptor beta chains from one sample in a study of neurological immune-mediated disorders. One entry per CDR3 protein results from TCRdb running MiXCR on the 5' RACE reads. The sample has 81,000 or so distinct CDR3 sequences, 5% to 6% seen once. Source material: PBMCs. Receptor source: a woman aged 25 to 39 with multiple sclerosis. The CDR3 runs from the conserved cysteine through the conserved F or W. A D gene is named only where the DNA matches it firmly. Only part of the rows carry a size: once, few, many, or a class if the clone is expanded.

clone size	V gene	D gene	J gene	CDR3 DNA	CDR3 protein
few	TRBV6-1	-	TRBJ1-5	TGTGCCAGCATTCTTAGGGAGTCGGATAAGACCCAGAATTTT	CASILRESDKTQNF
many	TRBV20-1	-	TRBJ1-5	TGCAGTGCTAGAGATTTACATAGCAATCAGCCCCAGCATTTT	CSARDLHSNQPQHF
many	TRBV6-5	-	TRBJ1-4	TGTGCCAGCAGTTCAGGAGAGAAACTGTTTTTT	CASSSGEKLFF
many	TRBV27	TRBD2	TRBJ2-3	TGTGCCAGCAGCCGTGGAACTGGGAGGGTCCCAGATACGCAGTATTTT	CASSRGTGRVPDTQYF
many	TRBV5-1	TRBD2	TRBJ2-1	TGCGCCAGCAGCTGGACGGCCAGCGGGGGGCAATATTTAGATGAGCAGTTCTTC	CASSWTASGGQYLDEQFF
many	TRBV15	TRBD1	TRBJ1-2	TGTGCCACCAGCGCCCGGACAGGGATGGATGGCTACACCTTC	CATSARTGMDGYTF
many	TRBV5-1	-	TRBJ2-5	TGCGCCAGCAGCTTGGCTCCGCCGTTGATAAAGTCCCAGTACTTC	CASSLAPPLIKSQYF
many	TRBV15	-	TRBJ2-1	TGTGCCACCAGCAGAGATTTTTCGAGGGCTACAGACAATGAGCAGTTCTTC	CATSRDFSRATDNEQFF
many	TRBV29-1	-	TRBJ2-2	TGCAGCGTTGAGGGGGGGCTCCACACCGGGGAGCTGTTTTTT	CSVEGGLHTGELFF
many	TRBV7-3	TRBD1	TRBJ2-3	TGTGCCAGCAGCTTAACGACAGGGGGCCCAGATACGCAGTATTTT	CASSLTTGGPDTQYF
many	TRBV5-1	-	TRBJ1-2	TGCGCCAGCAGCTTCGACTACGGTGGCTACACCTTC	CASSFDYGGYTF
few	TRBV20-1	-	TRBJ2-5	TGCAGTGCTAGAAGGTCCCAAGAGACCCAGTACTTC	CSARRSQETQYF
many	TRBV5-1	TRBD1	TRBJ2-7	TGCGCCAGCAGTGCCAGGGGGTTTACCTACGAGCAGTACTTC	CASSARGFTYEQYF
once	TRBV20-1	-	TRBJ1-1	TGCAGTGCTAGACCCGGGGGCGCGCACACTGAAGCTTTCTTT	CSARPGGAHTEAFF
many	TRBV10-3	-	TRBJ2-1	TGTGCCATCAGTGAGTTAACGGGGCAAAGCTCCTACAATGAGCAGTTCTTC	CAISELTGQSSYNEQFF
many	TRBV7-7	-	TRBJ2-2	TGTGCCACCAACCCAGGGACGAACACCGGGGAGCTGTTTTTT	CATNPGTNTGELFF
many	TRBV6-5	TRBD2	TRBJ2-3	TGTGCCAGCAGTTTCGCTGGGGGGGCAGATACGCAGTATTTT	CASSFAGGADTQYF
many	TRBV12-3/TRBV12-4	-	TRBJ1-5	TGTGCCAGCACCCCCGCGGACGGGAATCAGCCCCAGCATTTT	CASTPADGNQPQHF
few	TRBV5-5	-	TRBJ1-4	TGTGCCAGCAGCTCCGGACAAGGAGATGAAAAACTGTTTTTT	CASSSGQGDEKLFF
many	TRBV20-1	TRBD2	TRBJ2-1	TGCAGTGCTAGTTCACCAAGCCTGGGGGGGGGCTCCTACAATGAGCAGTTCTTC	CSASSPSLGGGSYNEQFF
many	TRBV5-6	-	TRBJ2-5	TGTGCCAGCAGCCACCAAGAGACCCAGTACTTC	CASSHQETQYF
many	TRBV28	TRBD1	TRBJ2-7	TGTGCCAGCAGTTTATCCCCCGACAGGGGGCGATCAAACGAGCAGTACTTC	CASSLSPDRGRSNEQYF
many	TRBV12-3/TRBV12-4	TRBD1	TRBJ1-1	TGTGCCAGCAGACCTACAGGGGTCTTATCTGAAGCTTTCTTT	CASRPTGVLSEAFF
many	TRBV20-1	TRBD2	TRBJ2-2	TGCAGTGCTAGAGTGGGACTAGCGGGAGTATCGGGGGAGCTGTTTTTT	CSARVGLAGVSGELFF
many	TRBV5-1	TRBD2	TRBJ2-5	TGCGCCAGCAGCTTCGGGGGGGACGGAGAGACCCAGTACTTC	CASSFGGDGETQYF
many	TRBV20-1	-	TRBJ2-1	TGCAGTGCTAATCATAGGTCCAATGAGCAGTTCTTC	CSANHRSNEQFF
many	TRBV6-6	TRBD2	TRBJ2-3	TGTGCCAGCAGTTACCCTAGCGGGGCTACGCAGTATTTT	CASSYPSGATQYF
many	TRBV5-1	TRBD1	TRBJ1-2	TGCGCCAGCAGCTTGGGGACAGGGAACTATGGCTACACCTTC	CASSLGTGNYGYTF
many	TRBV20-1	-	TRBJ1-3	TGCAGTGCTAACCGGGACTTCAGGGACCACTCTGGAAACACCATATATTTT	CSANRDFRDHSGNTIYF
-	TRBV7-6	-	TRBJ1-1	TGTGCCAGCAGCTCCGGAGTCGTCCAGGGGCTGGGCACTGAAGCTTTCTTT	CASSSGVVQGLGTEAFF
many	TRBV5-1	-	TRBJ2-7	TGCGCCAGCAGCGGGAGGGGCGGGACACAGCCCTACGAGCAGTACTTC	CASSGRGGTQPYEQYF
many	TRBV5-1	TRBD1	TRBJ2-1	TGCGCCAGCAGCCGTGGGACAGGGGGATACAATGAGCAGTTCTTC	CASSRGTGGYNEQFF
many	TRBV12-3/TRBV12-4	-	TRBJ2-1	TGTGCCAGCAGTACTAGCAATGAGCAGTTCTTC	CASSTSNEQFF
few	TRBV20-1	-	TRBJ1-1	TGCAGTAACTATGGGATGACGAACACTGAAGCTTTCTTT	CSNYGMTNTEAFF
many	TRBV15	-	TRBJ2-1	TGTGCCACCAGCAGAGATATCAGTCCCGGCGGTGAGCAGTTCTTC	CATSRDISPGGEQFF
many	TRBV20-1	TRBD1	TRBJ1-1	TGCAGTGCTGAGAGACCGGGACAGGGAGCCACTGAAGCTTTCTTT	CSAERPGQGATEAFF
many	TRBV20-1	-	TRBJ1-1	TGCAGTCCTACCGGGGCCAAGAACACTGAAGCTTTCTTT	CSPTGAKNTEAFF
many	TRBV3-1	-	TRBJ1-1	TGTGCCAGCAGCCCTACCCAGCACGTGGCTTTCTTT	CASSPTQHVAFF
many	TRBV10-1	-	TRBJ2-2	TGCGCCAGCAGTGACACAGGGATTAAGGCCGGGGAGCTGTTTTTT	CASSDTGIKAGELFF
many	TRBV25-1	-	TRBJ1-5	TGTGCCAGCAGTGTGGGAAATAGCAATCAGCCCCAGCATTTT	CASSVGNSNQPQHF
many	TRBV4-1	-	TRBJ1-6	TGCGCCAGCAGCTCCTGGACGGACGCGGATTCACCCCTCCACTTT	CASSSWTDADSPLHF
many	TRBV30	-	TRBJ1-2	TGTGCCTGGAGCAACCTCGGTTCCGTCTATGGCTACACCTTC	CAWSNLGSVYGYTF
many	TRBV5-1	-	TRBJ2-5	TGCGCCAGCAGCCGGGACCTGCGGGAGACCCAGTACTTC	CASSRDLRETQYF
many	TRBV20-1	-	TRBJ2-4	TGCAGTGCTAGAGATAAATGGCGGCGGGAAAAGCTGTACTTC	CSARDKWRREKLYF
many	TRBV5-1	TRBD1	TRBJ2-2	TGCGCCAGCACCCGGGACAGGGAAACCGGGGAGCTGTTTTTT	CASTRDRETGELFF
many	TRBV25-1	-	TRBJ2-5	TGTGCCAGCAGTGGCTCCCGGACAAAGGGTCAAGAGACCCAGTACTTC	CASSGSRTKGQETQYF
many	TRBV7-6	-	TRBJ2-7	TGTGCCAGCAGCTTAGGCGGGGACACCCAGTACGAGCAGTACTTC	CASSLGGDTQYEQYF
many	TRBV2	-	TRBJ2-1	TGTGCCAGCAGTGACCGTCCTCCCGGGCACCCGGGGATTCTTGAGCAGTTCTTC	CASSDRPPGHPGILEQFF
few	TRBV12-3/TRBV12-4	-	TRBJ2-4	TGTGCCAGCAGACCCACCGTGGATGGCAAGGACATTCAGTACTTC	CASRPTVDGKDIQYF
-	TRBV5-5	-	TRBJ1-1	TGTGCCAGCAGCTTTTCCGCTGTTCCTGAAGCTTTCTTT	CASSFSAVPEAFF
-	TRBV20-1	TRBD2	TRBJ2-1	TGCAGTGCTAGCCAGCGGGAGGACGCCTACAATGAGCAGTTCTTC	CSASQREDAYNEQFF